The 2 T cell receptor beta chains in this list originate from one sample, sequenced in a study of cytomegalovirus exposure and HLA in healthy donors. Amplification used 60 Vbeta primers and 13 Jbeta primers. Method: immunoSEQ multiplex PCR; TCRdb's copy keeps in-frame clones and lacks some. The table lists 120,000 or so clones, approximately 76% of them singletons, with 30% in the top ten. The sequencing sample was made of PBMCs. The source of these receptors is a man aged 55 to 70 in good health and CMV-seropositive.

This clone has more than one count but fewer than ten. This chain uses TRBV19 with TRBJ1-4, with 10 nucleotides matching TRBD1. CDR3 length equals 16 residues. Germline V gives CDR1 LNHDA, CDR2 SQIVND (reference sequence). V shed 5 bases and J 7 bases; nucleotides not matched to a gene: 10. CDR3 sequence: CASSPTSGTGVEKLFF. The DNA for the CDR3 is TGTGCCAGTAGTCCCACATCCGGGACAGGGGTTGAAAAACTGTTTTTT.

J is TRBJ2-1 and V is TRBV6-5; D remains ambiguous. Germline assignment: CDR1 MNHEY and CDR2 SVGAGI. CDR3 length equals 11 residues. V was cut by 6 bases and J by 9 bases, with 9 bases left in between. CDR3: CASRRSTEQFF. For the CDR3, the DNA is TGTGCCAGCAGGCGGAGCACTGAGCAGTTCTTC.